Presented here are 2 T cell receptor beta chains from one specimen sequenced in a study of patients and donors after allogeneic stem cell transplantation. MiXCR was run by TCRdb on the RT-PCR reads, yielding one entry per CDR3 protein. Here the sample spans more than 850,000 distinct CDR3 sequences, about 20% being singletons. Sequences were obtained from blood, either unsorted or a sorted T cell fraction (not recorded which). The receptors here all came from a human donor who was either an allogeneic HSCT recipient or a stem cell or donor lymphocyte infusion donor (not recorded which). It is not recorded whose cells these are; they may come from a transplant donor.

A few counts support this clonotype. The chain couples TRBV12-3 or TRBV12-4 to TRBJ1-4, with TRBD1 as a possible D gene (5 bases). The CDR3 has 15 residues. The V end was cut by 6 bases, the J end by 4 bases, with 15 bases between. The CDR3 loop is CASRTTGSRNEKLFF. The CDR3 DNA reads as TGTGCCAGCAGGACTACAGGATCCCGTAATGAAAAACTGTTTTTT.

V usage is TRBV7-9 and J usage is TRBJ1-4; D remains unclear. The CDR3 has 12 residues. Germline CDR1 and CDR2: SEHNR and FQNEAQ (reference sequence). With 4 bases removed from V and 8 bases from J, the gap between germline ends came to 8 bases. CDR3 DNA sequence: TGTGCCAGCAGCTACGAAAGAGAAAAACTGTTTTTT. Encoded protein: CASSYEREKLFF.